Listed here are 16 T cell receptor beta chains from one sample, sequenced in a study of blood T cell repertoires in COVID-19. TCRdb's table, derived via immunoSEQ multiplex PCR, lists solely in-frame clones and lacks some. The data show some 130,000 clones, roughly 75% seen once. The specimen sequenced was PBMCs or T cells enriched from blood (not recorded which). The origin of the receptors is a woman aged 50 to 65 who had recovered from COVID-19.

V is TRBV28 and J is TRBJ2-5; perhaps TRBD2 as D (6 bases). V gave up 1 base and J gave up 2 bases, with 8 bases separating them. Germline V CDR1 and CDR2: MDHEN, SYDVKM. This CDR3 spans 14 amino acids. The DNA for the CDR3 is TGTGCCAGCAGTTTATCGGGGACTCAAGAGACCCAGTACTTC. Protein product: CASSLSGTQETQYF.

The V gene is TRBV7-2, the J gene TRBJ1-5; D remains unclear. This CDR3 spans 14 amino acids. The germline V gene encodes CDR1 SGHTA and CDR2 FQGNSA. The V end lost 2 bases, the J end lost 7 bases, and 12 bases lay between the germline ends. The CDR3 nucleotides read TGTGCCAGCAGCTTAACAGCCATAAGACAGCCCCAGCATTTT. Translated, it gives CASSLTAIRQPQHF.

The rearrangement joins TRBV5-4 to TRBJ2-4; D uncertain. The CDR3 runs 14 residues. V gave up 0 bases and J gave up 7 bases, with 11 bases separating them. Germline V CDR1 and CDR2: SGHNT, YYREEE (reference sequence). The chain's CDR3 is CASSLDSSWNIQYF. The CDR3 DNA reads TGTGCCAGCAGCTTGGATAGCTCTTGGAACATTCAGTACTTC.

This chain links TRBV7-2 with TRBJ2-3; 11 bases match TRBD2. Per the germline V gene, CDR1 is SGHTA and CDR2 is FQGNSA. The CDR3 totals 18 residues. With 6 bases clipped from V and 2 bases from J, the junction kept 13 bases outside the gene matches. CDR3 loop: CASSQGLAGGYPTDTQYF. The CDR3, as DNA: TGTGCCAGCAGTCAGGGGCTAGCGGGGGGCTATCCCACAGATACGCAGTATTTT.

V gene TRBV9 combines with J gene TRBJ1-2; D is perhaps TRBD1 (6 bases). Germline-derived CDR1 and CDR2 are SGDLS and YYNGEE. V was cut by 3 bases and J by 3 bases, with 15 bases left in between. The CDR3 covers 15 residues. The CDR3 protein is CASSEQGRGDYGYTF. CDR3 DNA sequence: TGTGCCAGCAGCGAACAGGGTAGAGGAGACTATGGCTACACCTTC.

V gene TRBV10-3 combines with J gene TRBJ1-1; D perhaps matches TRBD1 (6 bases). The V gene lost 4 bases and the J gene lost 6 bases, with 12 bases spanning the gap. The CDR3 runs to 13 residues. From germline, CDR1 is ENHRY and CDR2 SYGVKD. CDR3 residues: CAISVTGGAEAFF. The CDR3 bases are TGTGCCATCAGTGTCACGGGGGGCGCTGAAGCTTTCTTT.

This chain connects TRBV3-1 (or the pseudogene TRBV3-2) to TRBJ1-2; D remains unclear. The CDR3 loop spans 15 amino acids. Trimming pared 5 bases from V and 0 bases from J, leaving 13 bases between. CDR1 and CDR2 from the germline V gene are LGHDT and YNNKEL (reference sequence). CDR3 amino acids: CASSRNRASNYGYTF. CDR3 coding DNA: TGTGCCAGCAGCAGAAACAGAGCCTCTAACTATGGCTACACCTTC.

This sequence joins TRBV5-1 and TRBJ1-6; perhaps TRBD1 as D (5 bases). Germline V CDR1 and CDR2: SGHRS, YFSETQ. The CDR3 runs to 14 residues. V lost 0 bases, J lost 5 bases, and 6 bases lay in between. The chain's CDR3 is CASSLVGDNSPLHF. CDR3 DNA: TGCGCCAGCAGCTTGGTAGGGGATAATTCACCCCTCCACTTT.

This chain joins TRBV10-3 and TRBJ1-1, with 9 bases lining up with TRBD1. V gave up 6 bases and J gave up 6 bases; unmatched junction bases: 5. Germline V CDR1 and CDR2: ENHRY, SYGVKD. CDR3 length: 13 residues. The CDR3, as DNA: TGTGCCATCAGGAGACAGGGGGACGCTGAAGCTTTCTTT. Translation: CAIRRQGDAEAFF.

The chain has TRBV14 and TRBJ2-1, with a possible D match to TRBD1 (5 bases). CDR1 and CDR2 (germline): SGHDN, FVKESK. The CDR3 length is 16 residues. Trimming took 5 bases from V and 4 from J, leaving 18 bases between them. The CDR3 is CASSKGRPRDYNEQFF. In nucleotides, the CDR3 is TGTGCCAGCAGCAAAGGCCGTCCCAGGGATTACAATGAGCAGTTCTTC.

This chain connects TRBV2 to TRBJ2-2; D might be TRBD1 (6 bases). With 7 bases removed from V and 8 bases from J, the gap between germline ends came to 20 bases. The CDR3 has 15 amino acids. The germline gives CDR1 SNHLY, CDR2 FYNNEI. The CDR3: CASIRDAGTPGELFF. Written as DNA, the CDR3 is TGTGCCAGCATCCGGGACGCCGGGACACCGGGGGAGCTGTTTTTT.

V is TRBV19 and J is TRBJ1-2; weak D call: TRBD1 (5 bases). Germline V gives CDR1 LNHDA, CDR2 SQIVND (reference sequence). V was shortened by 3 bases and J by 6 bases, with 14 bases between the two germline ends. The CDR3 consists of 14 residues. In DNA, the CDR3 is TGTGCCAGTAGTATTCCCAGGGTAAAGGATGGCTACACCTTC. Amino acids: CASSIPRVKDGYTF.

The chain uses TRBV3-1 (or the pseudogene TRBV3-2) and TRBJ2-2, with 7 bases lining up with TRBD2. CDR3 size: 13 residues. Germline V gives CDR1 LGHDT, CDR2 YNNKEL (reference sequence). With 4 bases clipped from V and 8 bases from J, the junction kept 4 bases outside the gene matches. CDR3 nucleotide sequence: TGTGCCAGCAGCCCCCTTAGCGGGGGGGAGCTGTTTTTT. This sequence encodes CASSPLSGGELFF.

This rearrangement joins TRBV7-9 to TRBJ1-1; a possible D gene is TRBD1 (6 bases). The CDR3 consists of 16 residues. Germline V gives CDR1 SEHNR, CDR2 FQNEAQ (reference sequence). V was shortened by 5 bases and J by 7 bases, with 23 bases between the two germline ends. CDR3 protein: CASSPRGHRALGEAFF. For the CDR3, the DNA is TGTGCCAGCAGCCCCCGAGGGCACAGGGCTTTGGGTGAAGCTTTCTTT.

This chain joins TRBV5-1 and TRBJ1-4, with TRBD1 identical over 9 bases. Germline CDR1 and CDR2: SGHRS and YFSETQ. CDR3 length: 15 amino acids. Trimming removed 4 bases from V and 5 bases from J; junction bases left unmatched: 6. The DNA for the CDR3 is TGCGCCAGCAGCGATATACAGGGGGCGAATGAAAAACTGTTTTTT. Residues: CASSDIQGANEKLFF.

This chain links TRBV11-2 with TRBJ1-6; possibly TRBD1 for D (6 bases). Trimming shortened V by 6 bases and J by 5 bases, and 11 bases separated the two germline ends. CDR3 length: 14 amino acids. CDR1 and CDR2 (germline): SGHAT, FQNNGV. In nucleotides, the CDR3 is TGTGCCAGCAGGGGACAAGCAAATAATTCACCCCTCCACTTT. Translating gives CASRGQANNSPLHF.